The 27 T cell receptor beta chains in this list originate from one sample, sequenced in a study of T cells in Graves' hyperthyroidism and ophthalmopathy (dated by TCRdb to about 2019). Libraries were constructed by multiplex PCR. TCRdb shows the sequencer as Illumina HiSeq 2000. The TCR beta CDR3 regions were amplified from the RNA transcripts. The TCR CDR3 was subjected to a first round of RT-PCR using the HTBI primer set and the Qiagen OneStep RT-PCR kit. The public sequencing data were trimmed at Q25 with fastp and processed into clonotypes with MiXCR by TCRdb, which kept only in-frame beta chains. Every distinct CDR3 protein forms one entry, paired with its most common genes and DNA. For this sample there are 480,000 or so distinct CDR3 sequences; 40% to 55% appear just once. The top ten hold about two fifths of the sample. Input material: peripheral blood or thyroid tissue (not recorded which). The receptors here all came from an adult woman with Graves' disease, either hyperthyroidism or ophthalmopathy (not recorded which).

The genes are TRBV12-3 or TRBV12-4 and TRBJ2-2; D call uncertain. Between the trimmed V and J ends, which lost 3 bases and 1 base, there was a span of 12 bases. The length of the CDR3 is 16 residues. The CDR3 DNA sequence: TGTGCCAGCAGTTTCGGAGAGCAGGAGAACACCGGGGAGCTGTTTTTT. Residues: CASSFGEQENTGELFF.

This clonotype was counted a single time. The chain recombines TRBV29-1 with TRBJ2-7, with 10 bases aligning to TRBD1. The CDR3 spans 12 residues. Germline V gene data show CDR1 as SQVTM and CDR2 as ANQGSEA. The ends lost 6 bases at V and 8 bases at J; junction bases unmatched: 7. This CDR3 reads CSVGQGLEKQYF. The CDR3, as DNA: TGCAGCGTGGGACAGGGGCTCGAAAAGCAGTACTTC.

This clonotype was seen many times. This chain uses TRBV20-1 with TRBJ1-2, with TRBD1 as a possible D gene (5 bases). The germline V gene has CDR1 DFQATT and CDR2 SNEGSKA (reference sequence). V shed 7 bases and J shed 5 bases, with 17 bases lying between them. This CDR3 is built from 13 residues. The CDR3 DNA sequence: TGCAGTGGGACACCTCCGATCAATTATGGCTACACCTTC. It is translated as CSGTPPINYGYTF.

The rearrangement joins TRBV29-1 to TRBJ2-5; 9 nucleotides line up with TRBD2. The germline gives CDR1 SQVTM, CDR2 ANQGSEA. Trimming removed 6 bases from V and 2 bases from J; junction bases left unmatched: 7. This CDR3 spans 14 amino acids. The CDR3 loop is CSVEKTSGQETQYF. In DNA, the CDR3 is TGCAGCGTGGAAAAGACTAGCGGACAAGAGACCCAGTACTTC.

This clonotype was seen ten or more times. The chain is built from TRBV9 and TRBJ2-2, with 11 bases identical to TRBD2. The J segment lost 4 bases and the V segment lost 0 bases, leaving 5 bases of the junction unmatched. The CDR3 totals 17 residues. Germline V gene lookup returns CDR1 SGDLS and CDR2 YYNGEE. The CDR3 nucleotides read TGTGCCAGCAGCGTAGGGGGGACTAGCGGCCTCACCGGGGAGCTGTTTTTT. As protein: CASSVGGTSGLTGELFF.

This clonotype occurred a few times. The junction does not match germline at one end; this may be a read error. The chain is built from TRBV29-1 and TRBJ2-7; 12 bases map to TRBD2. CDR3 size: 11 residues. CDR1 is SQVTM and CDR2 is ANQGSEA in the germline V gene. The CDR3 loop reads CSVGTSGRPLF. CDR3 sequence (DNA): TGCAGCGTGGGGACTAGCGGGCGACCCCTCTTC.

The chain uses TRBV7-2 and TRBJ2-7; D is unclear. The germline gives CDR1 SGHTA, CDR2 FQGNSA. Deletions cut 5 bases from V and 4 bases from J, with 12 bases between. This CDR3 spans 13 amino acids. The CDR3 spells CASSQLGTYEQYF. The CDR3 DNA is TGTGCCAGCAGCCAACTCGGAACGTACGAGCAGTACTTC. The whole variable domain, filled in from reference TRBV7-2 and TRBJ2-7, reads GAGVSQSPSNKVTEKGKDVELRCDPISGHTALYWYRQSLGQGLEFLIYFQGNSAPDKSGLPSDRFSAERTGGSVSTLTIQRTQQEDSAVYLCASSQLGTYEQYFGPGTRLTVT.

This clonotype was observed at least ten times. This chain links TRBV6-1 with TRBJ1-5; no definite D call. Germline V gene sequence: CDR1 MNHNS, CDR2 SASEGT. This CDR3 is built from 12 residues. Trimming removed 1 base at V and 16 bases at J, with 14 bases between. CDR3 protein: CASSEERVRYHF. CDR3 nucleotides: TGTGCCAGCAGTGAAGAAAGGGTAAGATATCATTTT.

Only a few counts were recorded for this clonotype. An end of the junction does not agree with germline; a read error may underlie this. The chain recombines TRBV20-1 with TRBJ1-2, with a weak D call TRBD1 (6 bases). The V gene's germline CDR1 is DFQATT and CDR2 SNEGSKA (reference sequence). The CDR3 loop spans 8 amino acids. The CDR3 DNA reads as TGCAGTGCTAAGGAGGGGGCCTTC. It is translated as CSAKEGAF.

The chain couples TRBV7-9 to TRBJ1-1; D perhaps matches TRBD1 (5 bases). The CDR3 has 14 residues. Germline-derived CDR1 and CDR2 are SEHNR and FQNEAQ (reference sequence). The V and J ends lost 5 bases and 3 bases respectively, with 13 bases between them. In DNA, the CDR3 is TGTGCCAGCAGCCCCTCAGGGAGGTACACTGAAGCTTTCTTT. Its protein product is CASSPSGRYTEAFF.

CDR3 sequence (DNA): TGCAGTGCTACCGGGACGGCTACCTACGAGCAGTACTTC. Translation: CSATGTATYEQYF. The chain employs TRBV20-1 and TRBJ2-7; D tentatively reads TRBD1 or TRBD2 (5 bases each). Germline lookup yields CDR1 DFQATT and CDR2 SNEGSKA (reference sequence). With 4 bases removed from V and 2 bases from J, the gap between germline ends came to 12 bases. The CDR3 is 13 residues long.

This chain uses TRBV2 with TRBJ1-5, with a weak D call TRBD1 (5 bases). V lost 5 bases, J lost 9 bases, and 17 bases lay in between. CDR1 SNHLY and CDR2 FYNNEI come from the germline V gene. The CDR3 runs to 14 residues. The chain's CDR3 is CASSPRDRPRPQHF. The CDR3 DNA is TGTGCCAGCAGTCCCCGGGACCGCCCAAGGCCCCAGCATTTT.

This clonotype has ten or more counts. The chain is built from TRBV5-6 and TRBJ1-2; D might be TRBD1 (5 bases). Germline loops: CDR1 SGHDT, CDR2 YYEEEE. There are 12 residues in the CDR3. V lost 2 bases to trimming and J lost 6 bases, with 8 bases between them. The CDR3 DNA reads as TGTGCCAGCAGCTTCGGGGGGAATGGCTACACCTTC. This translates into CASSFGGNGYTF. Complete variable domain (other parts from reference TRBV5-6 and TRBJ1-2): DAGVTQSPTHLIKTRGQQVTLRCSPKSGHDTVSWYQQALGQGPQFIFQYYEEEERQRGNFPDRFSGHQFPNYSSELNVNALLLGDSALYLCASSFGGNGYTFGSGTRLTVV.

This clonotype showed up many times. This chain links TRBV7-9 with TRBJ2-7; perhaps TRBD1 as D (5 bases). With 5 bases removed from V and 11 bases from J, the gap between germline ends came to 19 bases. Germline V lookup: CDR1 SEHNR, CDR2 FQNEAQ (reference sequence). CDR3 size: 13 residues. The CDR3 sequence is CASSPEIGAWKYF. CDR3 nucleotides: TGTGCCAGCAGCCCCGAGATTGGGGCTTGGAAGTACTTC.

This clonotype was seen only once. This chain connects TRBV5-1 to TRBJ2-2, with 8 nucleotides matching TRBD1. Germline assignment: CDR1 SGHRS and CDR2 YFSETQ. The CDR3 is 14 residues long. The ends lost 7 bases at V and 7 bases at J; junction bases unmatched: 9. The CDR3 DNA reads as TGCGCCAGCTCTGGCAGGGGGCTTGACGGGGAGCTGTTTTTT. Residues: CASSGRGLDGELFF. The full variable domain, its missing parts supplied by reference TRBV5-1 and TRBJ2-2, is KAGVTQTPRYLIKTRGQQVTLSCSPISGHRSVSWYQQTPGQGLQFLFEYFSETQRNKGNFPGRFSGRQFSNSRSEMNVSTLELGDSALYLCASSGRGLDGELFFGEGSRLTVL.

This chain links TRBV4-1 with TRBJ1-2; TRBD1 might be the D (6 bases). The germline V and J ends were trimmed by 4 bases and 4 bases, with 16 bases remaining between them. Germline V gene data show CDR1 as MGHRA and CDR2 as YSYEKL. The CDR3 is 15 amino acids. The DNA of the CDR3 is TGCGCCAGCAGCCTTTTAGGGGGTGAAACCTATGGCTACACCTTC. This translates into CASSLLGGETYGYTF.

The sample holds many counts of this clonotype. The V gene is TRBV5-1, the J gene TRBJ1-6, with D maybe TRBD1 (5 bases). Per the germline V gene, CDR1 is SGHRS and CDR2 is YFSETQ. V lost 0 bases and J 10 bases, leaving 14 bases between the germline ends. CDR3 length equals 15 residues. CDR3 DNA: TGCGCCAGCAGCTTGGAAGGGGACCGAGGATCACCCCTCCACTTT. This codes for CASSLEGDRGSPLHF.

Many counts were recorded for this clonotype. In DNA, the CDR3 is TGTGCCAGCAGTACTCAGGGGAACTATGGCTACACCTTC. This gives the protein CASSTQGNYGYTF. V gene TRBV6-5 combines with J gene TRBJ1-2; D might be TRBD1 (6 bases). V was clipped by 5 bases and J by 2 bases, with 9 bases between them. Per the germline V gene, CDR1 is MNHEY and CDR2 is SVGAGI. The CDR3 has 13 amino acids.

V and J are TRBV7-2 and TRBJ1-5; weak D call: TRBD1 (6 bases). CDR3 length: 14 amino acids. The ends were cut back, 6 bases at V and 6 bases at J, with 15 bases in the middle. Germline V gene lookup returns CDR1 SGHTA and CDR2 FQGNSA. The DNA of the CDR3 is TGTGCCAGCAGGGGAGGGGGGGTTTCTCAGCCCCAGCATTTT. Its translation: CASRGGGVSQPQHF.

The rearrangement links TRBV7-2 to TRBJ1-2, with a tentative D call TRBD1 (5 bases). The germline CDR1 and CDR2 sequences are SGHTA and FQGNSA. This CDR3 comprises 15 residues. The V and J ends lost 2 bases and 7 bases respectively, with 17 bases between them. For the CDR3, the DNA is TGTGCCAGCAGCTTATTCGACCTGGGGCAGGGTGGCTACACCTTC. Translating gives CASSLFDLGQGGYTF.

The V call is TRBV5-1, the J call TRBJ1-1; D is unclear. Between the trimmed V and J ends, which lost 4 bases and 8 bases, there was a span of 12 bases. The germline V gene has CDR1 SGHRS and CDR2 YFSETQ. The CDR3 has 12 amino acids. CDR3 in DNA: TGCGCCAGCAGCCCAGACCCGAGCGAAGCTTTCTTT. Its translation: CASSPDPSEAFF.

The table lists this clonotype with a count of one. The chain links TRBV12-3 or TRBV12-4 to TRBJ1-2; D may be TRBD1 (5 bases). The V and J ends lost 6 bases and 7 bases respectively, with 15 bases between them. CDR3 length: 13 residues. CDR3: CASRRGTVRGYTF. The CDR3 DNA sequence: TGTGCCAGCAGGCGGGGGACCGTTCGTGGCTACACCTTC.

This clonotype has ten or more counts. The junction and the germline gene differ at one end; a read error may be behind it. The chain uses TRBV7-7 and TRBJ2-1, with 8 bases matching TRBD2. The CDR3 is 14 residues long. Germline values: CDR1 SSHAT, CDR2 FNYEAQ (reference sequence). CDR3 amino acids: CASSLGAGDNEQFF. The CDR3 bases are TGTGCTAGCAGCTTAGGAGCGGGGGACAATGAGCAGTTCTTC.

This chain joins TRBV12-3 or TRBV12-4 and TRBJ1-5; D not certain. V gave up 5 bases and J gave up 1 base, with 9 bases separating them. There are 14 residues in the CDR3. In nucleotides, the CDR3 is TGTGCCAGCAGTCCCTCAGTGAGCAATCAGCCCCAGCATTTT. Translating gives CASSPSVSNQPQHF.

V and J are TRBV15 and TRBJ1-2, with D possibly being TRBD1 (5 bases). Germline V CDR1 and CDR2: LNHNV, YYDKDF (reference sequence). CDR3 length equals 16 residues. V dropped 1 base and J dropped 1 base, with 13 bases sitting between them. CDR3 in DNA: TGTGCCACCAGCAGAGCCCGACAGTCTGGTAACTATGGCTACACCTTC. Translating gives CATSRARQSGNYGYTF.

In this sample, this clonotype turned up many times. The chain is built from TRBV19 and TRBJ1-2; possible D gene TRBD1, 5 bases. The CDR3 extends over 15 amino acids. The V gene lost 10 bases and the J gene lost 5 bases, with 23 bases spanning the gap. Germline lookup yields CDR1 LNHDA and CDR2 SQIVND (reference sequence). CDR3 sequence: CATFYGGTNSYGYTF. In nucleotides, the CDR3 is TGTGCCACCTTTTATGGGGGGACTAACTCTTATGGCTACACCTTC. Based on the CDR3 plus reference TRBV19 and TRBJ1-2, the full variable domain is DGGITQSPKYLFRKEGQNVTLSCEQNLNHDAMYWYRQDPGQGLRLIYYSQIVNDFQKGDIAEGYSVSREKKESFPLTVTSAQKNPTAFYLCATFYGGTNSYGYTFGSGTRLTVV.

Concerning this clonotype itself: The junction differs from germline at one of its ends, possibly a read error. In DNA, the CDR3 is TGCGCCAGCAGCTTGAAGGGGGGAAACACCATATATTTT. This gives the protein CASSLKGGNTIYF. The chain carries TRBV13 and TRBJ1-3, with a weak D call TRBD1 (5 bases). CDR3 length: 13 residues. CDR1 is PRHDT, CDR2 FYEKMQ, per germline (reference sequence).